One and the same sample provided the 18 T cell receptor beta chains below, sequenced in a study of cytomegalovirus exposure and HLA in healthy donors. The PCR was carried out with 60 Vbeta primers and 13 Jbeta primers. Profiling relied on immunoSEQ multiplex PCR, and the TCRdb table lists in-frame clones only, not all of them. The data hold 160,000 or so clones, with around four fifths observed a single time. The material sequenced was PBMCs. The receptors come from a man younger than 45 in good health and CMV-seronegative.

The chain joins TRBV2 to TRBJ2-2; D is possibly TRBD1 (5 bases). V shed 4 bases and J shed 5 bases, with 11 bases lying between them. CDR3 length equals 14 residues. Germline CDR1 SNHLY, CDR2 FYNNEI. In DNA, the CDR3 is TGTGCCAGCAGTGGGCAGGGCCCAACCGGGGAGCTGTTTTTT. This encodes CASSGQGPTGELFF.

This clone has only a few counts. The chain is built from TRBV20-1 and TRBJ1-1; D is uncertain. CDR1 and CDR2 from the germline V gene are DFQATT and SNEGSKA (reference sequence). The CDR3 loop spans 11 amino acids. The CDR3 sequence is CSSPRNTEAFF. DNA of the CDR3: TGCAGCTCCCCCAGGAACACTGAAGCTTTCTTT.

The genes are TRBV11-3 and TRBJ2-2; maybe TRBD1 (5 bases). In germline, CDR1 is SGHNT, CDR2 YENEEA. The germline V and J ends were trimmed by 2 bases and 3 bases, with 10 bases remaining between them. There are 15 residues in the CDR3. The CDR3 nucleotides are TGTGCCAGCAGCTTAAGTGGGGCCTACACCGGGGAGCTGTTTTTT. Its protein is CASSLSGAYTGELFF.

This chain connects TRBV7-9 to TRBJ2-7, with D unclear. Germline V gene data show CDR1 as SEHNR and CDR2 as FQNEAQ (reference sequence). The CDR3 runs to 13 residues. V lost 6 bases and J lost 3, with 12 bases in between. DNA of the CDR3: TGTGCCAGCAGTTACGGTCCCGACTACGAGCAGTACTTC. It is translated as CASSYGPDYEQYF.

V is TRBV18 and J is TRBJ1-4; 9 nucleotides agree with TRBD1. Germline loops: CDR1 KGHSH, CDR2 LQKENI. The CDR3 spans 17 residues. J lost 2 bases, V lost 6 bases, and 10 bases had no gene match. The CDR3 is CASSWGTGQGTNEKLFF. The CDR3 DNA follows: TGTGCCAGCTCCTGGGGGACAGGGCAAGGCACTAATGAAAAACTGTTTTTT.

The V and J genes are TRBV28 and TRBJ2-5, with 7 bases matching TRBD1. V lost 6 bases and J lost 4; bases outside the gene matches: 2. CDR3 size: 12 residues. Looked up from germline, CDR1 is MDHEN and CDR2 is SYDVKM. In nucleotides, the CDR3 is TGTGCCAGCAGCGAGGGGGCAGAGACCCAGTACTTC. Amino acid sequence: CASSEGAETQYF.

This clone was detected a few times. The chain recombines TRBV5-1 with TRBJ2-3; tentative D call: TRBD2 (7 bases). Looked up from germline, CDR1 is SGHRS and CDR2 is YFSETQ. V lost 1 base to trimming and J lost 2 bases, with 14 bases between them. The CDR3 is 16 amino acids. CDR3 sequence (DNA): TGCGCCAGCAGCTTGCAGTCGGGGGGCCACACAGATACGCAGTATTTT. Translated, it gives CASSLQSGGHTDTQYF. The full variable domain, its missing parts supplied by reference TRBV5-1 and TRBJ2-3, is KAGVTQTPRYLIKTRGQQVTLSCSPISGHRSVSWYQQTPGQGLQFLFEYFSETQRNKGNFPGRFSGRQFSNSRSEMNVSTLELGDSALYLCASSLQSGGHTDTQYFGPGTRLTVL.

The V and J genes are TRBV10-3 and TRBJ1-1, with 7 bases aligning to TRBD1. From germline, CDR1 is ENHRY and CDR2 SYGVKD. With V trimmed by 7 bases and J by 0 bases, 5 bases remained unmatched. The CDR3 covers 14 residues. The chain's CDR3 is CAITQTGMNTEAFF. The CDR3 DNA reads as TGTGCCATCACCCAGACAGGGATGAACACTGAAGCTTTCTTT.

In DNA form, the CDR3 reads TGTGCCACCAGCAGGCTAACCTCAGGGGGTCATCGGCCCCAGCATTTT. This translates into CATSRLTSGGHRPQHF. This chain uses TRBV15 with TRBJ1-5, with 7 bases fitting TRBD1. Looked up from germline, CDR1 is LNHNV and CDR2 is YYDKDF (reference sequence). The CDR3 is made up of 16 amino acids. The ends lost 3 bases at V and 9 bases at J; junction bases unmatched: 14.

This rearrangement joins TRBV9 to TRBJ1-2; no clear D. The CDR3 sequence is 13 residues long. Trimming took off 0 bases at V and 3 bases at J, with 6 bases between the two ends. Germline V CDR1 and CDR2: SGDLS, YYNGEE. CDR3 DNA sequence: TGTGCCAGCAGCGTAGACAGAGACTATGGCTACACCTTC. It translates to CASSVDRDYGYTF. Full variable domain (outside the CDR3, taken from reference TRBV9 and TRBJ1-2): DSGVTQTPKHLITATGQRVTLRCSPRSGDLSVYWYQQSLDQGLQFLIQYYNGEERAKGNILERFSAQQFPDLHSELNLSSLELGDSALYFCASSVDRDYGYTFGSGTRLTVV.

This clone appeared a few times. The rearrangement uses TRBV5-1 and TRBJ2-3; 12 bases match TRBD2. The germline V gene encodes CDR1 SGHRS and CDR2 YFSETQ. The J segment lost 3 bases and the V segment lost 5 bases, leaving 10 bases of the junction unmatched. The CDR3 has 17 amino acids. In nucleotides, the CDR3 is TGCGCCAGCAGTTATGGGGCTAGCGGGGGGGGAACAGATACGCAGTATTTT. This codes for CASSYGASGGGTDTQYF.

V usage is TRBV5-1 and J usage is TRBJ2-2; 10 positions agree with TRBD1. The germline CDR1 and CDR2 sequences are SGHRS and YFSETQ. This CDR3 spans 16 amino acids. V trimming: 6 bases; J trimming: 5 bases; junction bases outside the gene matches: 10. CDR3 amino acids: CASTSPGTGVTGELFF. In DNA form, the CDR3 reads TGCGCCAGCACCAGCCCCGGGACAGGGGTTACCGGGGAGCTGTTTTTT.

CDR3 sequence reads: CASSPRVGGKDEQYF. In DNA, the CDR3 is TGTGCCAGCAGCCCCCGGGTGGGAGGGAAAGACGAGCAGTACTTC. This rearrangement joins TRBV7-2 to TRBJ2-7; 7 bases line up with TRBD2. Germline V gives CDR1 SGHTA, CDR2 FQGNSA. The CDR3 is 15 amino acids. With V trimmed by 5 bases and J by 5 bases, 12 bases remained unmatched.

The rearrangement joins TRBV6-5 to TRBJ2-3; TRBD1 might be the D (5 bases). Germline V lookup: CDR1 MNHEY, CDR2 SVGAGI. With 2 bases removed from V and 0 bases from J, the gap between germline ends came to 9 bases. This CDR3 has 15 residues. CDR3 in DNA: TGTGCCAGCAGTTACCAGGGCAGAAGCACAGATACGCAGTATTTT. Amino acid sequence: CASSYQGRSTDTQYF.

The rearrangement joins TRBV5-1 to TRBJ2-7; no clear D gene. The V end was cut by 1 base, the J end by 5 bases, with 10 bases between. CDR1 is SGHRS, CDR2 YFSETQ, per germline. This CDR3 has 13 residues. The CDR3 region is CASSLSWSDEQYF. CDR3 nucleotides: TGCGCCAGCAGCTTGTCGTGGAGCGACGAGCAGTACTTC.

The chain uses TRBV7-6 and TRBJ2-1, with 9 bases matching TRBD2. The trim removed 1 base at V and 4 bases at J, leaving 8 bases unmatched. This CDR3 comprises 17 residues. CDR1 is SGHVS and CDR2 is FNYEAQ in the germline V gene. CDR3 in DNA: TGTGCCAGCAGCTTAGTGCGGGAGGGCCATTTGTACAATGAGCAGTTCTTC. Its protein product is CASSLVREGHLYNEQFF.

The table lists this clone with a count of one. This chain joins TRBV27 and TRBJ2-1; D possibly corresponds to TRBD2 (6 bases). V was shortened by 9 bases and J by 10 bases, with 16 bases between the two germline ends. The CDR3 runs to 12 residues. The germline CDR1 and CDR2 sequences are MNHEY and SMNVEV (reference sequence). The CDR3 protein is CASKRGMGEQFF. CDR3 sequence (DNA): TGTGCCAGTAAGCGCGGGATGGGGGAGCAGTTCTTC.

The V gene is TRBV9, the J gene TRBJ2-5, with D uncertain. Germline V lookup: CDR1 SGDLS, CDR2 YYNGEE. This CDR3 is built from 10 residues. The V end lost 8 bases, the J end lost 5 bases, and 7 bases lay between the germline ends. The CDR3 region has the DNA TGTGCCAGTGGCACGGAGACCCAGTACTTC. Residues: CASGTETQYF.